This T cell receptor (beta chain) was retrieved from a study of shared clonotypes between healthy human individuals. Study-wide findings and caveats: How much donors shared clonotypes was expected to be affected by sequencing depth.

Unsorted PBMC contributed 250 to 300 ng DNA, tens of thousands of T cell genomes, to each replicate PCR. With ten immunoSEQ deep assay plates, unsorted PBMC DNA underwent sequencing. Repertoires were generated with immunoSEQ multiplex PCR, while TCRdb's copy carries only in-frame clones and drops some. This sample has around 500,000 clones, with roughly 80% found just once. This clone was seen once. Antigen specificity is unknown. The germline V gene has CDR1 MDHEN and CDR2 SYDVKM. The V end was cut by 5 bases, the J end by 5 bases, with 15 bases between. The CDR3 is made up of 15 amino acids. In unsorted samples, genomic DNA was obtained using around 100 million PBMCs.

This chain links TRBV28 with TRBJ1-4, with a tentative D call TRBD1 (6 bases). The sample was PBMCs. This receptor was identified in a woman aged 40 to 49 in good health. Some clones in this sample may be carry-over from other donors' samples. The CDR3 bases are TGTGCCAGCAGTCCCGGGGGGGCGGGAAATGAAAAACTGTTTTTT. Translating gives CASSPGGAGNEKLFF.